This entry lists 24 T cell receptor beta chains sequenced from one sample in a study of T cells in Graves' hyperthyroidism and ophthalmopathy. Template material for amplifying TCR beta CDR3 regions consisted of RNA transcripts. The TCR CDR3 was amplified in a first-round RT-PCR using the HTBI primer set. MiXCR was run by TCRdb on the multiplex PCR reads, yielding one entry per CDR3 protein. The profile shows approximately 560,000 distinct CDR3 sequences, 15% to 17% of them singletons. Sample: blood. The receptors were gathered from a woman aged 30 to 39 with Graves' hyperthyroidism.

This clonotype was seen only a few times. The chain has TRBV6-2 or TRBV6-3 and TRBJ1-5; a weak D match, TRBD1 (6 bases). Deletions cut 0 bases from V and 0 bases from J, with 12 bases between. Per germline, CDR1 MNHEY and CDR2 SVGEGT. This CDR3 region has 17 residues. CDR3 amino acids: CASSYSTRTDSNQPQHF. The CDR3 nucleotides read TGTGCCAGCAGTTACTCGACTCGGACAGATAGCAATCAGCCCCAGCATTTT.

This clonotype was observed a few times. V gene TRBV19 combines with J gene TRBJ2-1; TRBD2 agrees at 7 bases. Germline V CDR1 and CDR2: LNHDA, SQIVND (reference sequence). CDR3 size: 11 residues. Losses at the gene ends were 3 bases for V and 11 bases for J; bases not matched to a gene: 1. The DNA of the CDR3 is TGTGCCAGTAGTATCGGGGGGAAGCAGTTCTTC. This sequence encodes CASSIGGKQFF. Supplemented by reference TRBV19 and TRBJ2-1, the full variable domain reads DGGITQSPKYLFRKEGQNVTLSCEQNLNHDAMYWYRQDPGQGLRLIYYSQIVNDFQKGDIAEGYSVSREKKESFPLTVTSAQKNPTAFYLCASSIGGKQFFGPGTRLTVL.

The chain is built from TRBV20-1 and TRBJ2-1; 7 bases match TRBD2. V lost 5 bases and J lost 2; bases outside the gene matches: 6. CDR1 and CDR2 (germline): DFQATT, SNEGSKA (reference sequence). The CDR3 runs 14 residues. CDR3 residues: CSASAGTTYNEQFF. CDR3 nucleotide sequence: TGCAGTGCTTCGGCGGGGACTACCTACAATGAGCAGTTCTTC.

The sample holds many counts of this clonotype. This chain joins TRBV30 and TRBJ2-1; 7 bases are a match to TRBD2. Losses at the gene ends were 7 bases for V and 13 bases for J; bases not matched to a gene: 13. This CDR3 is built from 12 residues. Germline V gives CDR1 GTSNPN, CDR2 SVGIG (reference sequence). CDR3 nucleotides: TGTGCCTACAACGCCAGGCGGGAGCTTCAGTTCTTC. It specifies CAYNARRELQFF.

V and J are TRBV7-2 and TRBJ2-7; weak D call: TRBD2 (5 bases). The germline CDR1 and CDR2 sequences are SGHTA and FQGNSA. V was shortened by 1 base and J by 0 bases, with 10 bases between the two germline ends. The CDR3 covers 15 residues. The CDR3 protein is CASSLDGESSYEQYF. CDR3 coding DNA: TGTGCCAGCAGCTTAGACGGGGAGAGCTCCTACGAGCAGTACTTC.

This chain connects TRBV6-2 or TRBV6-3 to TRBJ2-7, with D possibly matching TRBD1 (6 bases). The V end was cut by 6 bases, the J end by 2 bases, with 17 bases between. The CDR3 has 15 amino acids. Germline V gene lookup returns CDR1 MNHEY and CDR2 SVGEGT. This CDR3 reads CASSDVGDKAYEQYF. The CDR3 bases are TGTGCCAGCAGCGACGTCGGGGACAAAGCCTACGAGCAGTACTTC.

This clonotype came up many times. The chain is built from TRBV12-3 or TRBV12-4 and TRBJ2-3; TRBD2 matches 7 bases. The V segment lost 3 bases and the J segment 6 bases; nucleotides outside the gene matches: 6. The length of the CDR3 is 14 residues. DNA of the CDR3: TGTGCCAGCAGTTTTCAGCCGGGAGGCGATACGCAGTATTTT. It specifies CASSFQPGGDTQYF.

This clonotype was seen many times. The genes are TRBV11-2 and TRBJ2-7; D is undetermined. CDR1 is SGHAT and CDR2 is FQNNGV in the germline V gene. This CDR3 is 12 amino acids long. The V end lost 1 base, the J end lost 6 bases, and 7 bases lay between the germline ends. As DNA, the CDR3 is TGTGCCAGCAGCTTAGTAATAGGCGAGCAGTACTTC. Translating gives CASSLVIGEQYF.

This clonotype was seen ten or more times. The chain carries TRBV5-1 and TRBJ2-6; D is unresolved. V lost 2 bases to trimming and J lost 1 base, with 13 bases between them. This CDR3 contains 17 residues. CDR1 is SGHRS, CDR2 YFSETQ, per germline. CDR3 DNA sequence: TGCGCCAGCAGCTTTTCCCAGCGAAAATCTGGGGCCAACGTCCTGACTTTC. Residues: CASSFSQRKSGANVLTF. The full variable domain, in which reference TRBV5-1 and TRBJ2-6 provide the parts outside the CDR3, is KAGVTQTPRYLIKTRGQQVTLSCSPISGHRSVSWYQQTPGQGLQFLFEYFSETQRNKGNFPGRFSGRQFSNSRSEMNVSTLELGDSALYLCASSFSQRKSGANVLTFGAGSRLTVL.

This clonotype was picked up a small number of times. V usage is TRBV6-1 and J usage is TRBJ2-7; D gene ambiguous. The CDR3 has 13 amino acids. Germline loops: CDR1 MNHNS, CDR2 SASEGT. V was clipped by 7 bases and J by 0 bases, with 10 bases between them. The DNA for the CDR3 is TGTGCCAGCACTCGACTGAACTCCTACGAGCAGTACTTC. Its protein is CASTRLNSYEQYF.

This clonotype was detected many times. The genes are TRBV5-5 and TRBJ2-1, with TRBD1 matching 7 bases. CDR3 length equals 15 residues. V lost 2 bases to trimming and J lost 7 bases; unmatched junction nucleotides: 9. Per germline, CDR1 SGHKS and CDR2 YYEKEE (reference sequence). For the CDR3, the DNA is TGTGCCAGCAGCTTTCGGCAGGGGGTTTTGAATGAGCAGTTCTTC. As protein: CASSFRQGVLNEQFF.

This clonotype showed up many times. The V gene is TRBV28, the J gene TRBJ2-3, with 9 bases identical to TRBD2. CDR3 size: 18 residues. After removal of 3 bases from V and 3 bases from J, the junction contained 13 bases not matched to a gene. Germline lookup yields CDR1 MDHEN and CDR2 SYDVKM. CDR3: CASSFRREGRGWTDTQYF. The CDR3, as DNA: TGTGCCAGCAGTTTTCGGCGGGAGGGCCGAGGATGGACAGATACGCAGTATTTT.

This clonotype was picked up many times. The chain uses TRBV5-1 and TRBJ2-1; D is perhaps TRBD1 (5 bases). The germline CDR1 and CDR2 sequences are SGHRS and YFSETQ. The CDR3 has 17 amino acids. V lost 5 bases, J lost 0 bases, and 18 bases lay in between. The chain's CDR3 is CASSSTQGSSSYNEQFF. The CDR3 nucleotides read TGCGCCAGCAGTTCGACCCAGGGCTCGAGCTCCTACAATGAGCAGTTCTTC.

This clonotype was seen at least ten times. The CDR3 DNA reads as TGTGCCAGCAGGACCCTAGGGGCAGGCACCGGGGAGCTGTTTTTT. It translates to CASRTLGAGTGELFF. The rearrangement joins TRBV12-3 or TRBV12-4 to TRBJ2-2; D possibly corresponds to TRBD1 (5 bases). V lost 6 bases and J 4 bases, leaving 15 bases between the germline ends. The CDR3 spans 15 residues.

The table lists this clonotype with many counts. The V gene is TRBV10-3, the J gene TRBJ1-2; D gene unclear. This CDR3 comprises 13 residues. V dropped 5 bases and J dropped 4 bases, with 11 bases sitting between them. The germline V gene encodes CDR1 ENHRY and CDR2 SYGVKD. The CDR3 protein is CAISLGYGYGYTF. CDR3 coding DNA: TGTGCCATCAGTTTAGGGTACGGCTATGGCTACACCTTC.

This clonotype was recorded a few times. The rearrangement links TRBV24-1 to TRBJ2-7; no clear D. Looked up from germline, CDR1 is KGHDR and CDR2 is SFDVKD. The CDR3 contains 13 residues. Trimming took off 0 bases at V and 2 bases at J, with 4 bases between the two ends. CDR3 residues: CATSDLQPYEQYF. CDR3 DNA sequence: TGTGCCACCAGTGATTTGCAACCCTACGAGCAGTACTTC.

This chain uses TRBV29-1 with TRBJ2-7; TRBD1 is a possible D gene (5 bases). Trimming took 4 bases from V and 6 from J, leaving 22 bases between them. Per the germline V gene, CDR1 is SQVTM and CDR2 is ANQGSEA. There are 15 residues in the CDR3. CDR3 DNA sequence: TGCAGCGTTGTAGCTGTGGGCGCCAGGGCATTCGAGCAGTACTTC. Translating it yields CSVVAVGARAFEQYF.

The sample holds many counts of this clonotype. The chain joins TRBV3-1 to TRBJ2-2, with D perhaps matching TRBD1 or TRBD2 (5 bases each). This CDR3 has 15 amino acids. The V end lost 0 bases, the J end lost 7 bases, and 12 bases lay between the germline ends. Looked up from germline, CDR1 is LGHDT and CDR2 is YNNKEL (reference sequence). The DNA for the CDR3 is TGTGCCAGCAGCCAAGAAATTGAGGGGAGCGGGGAGCTGTTTTTT. Translation: CASSQEIEGSGELFF.

In its sample, this clonotype was seen a few times. Just one base apart from a much larger clone, this may be a read error. The V and J genes are TRBV7-2 and TRBJ2-3, with D possibly matching TRBD2 (5 bases). This CDR3 contains 14 residues. The germline gives CDR1 SGHTA, CDR2 FQGNSA. Trimming took off 1 base at V and 7 bases at J, with 12 bases between the two ends. The CDR3 bases are TGTGCCAGCAGCTTAGACGGGAAAGGATATACGCAGTATTTT. Amino acid sequence: CASSLDGKGYTQYF. The full variable domain, in which reference TRBV7-2 and TRBJ2-3 provide the parts outside the CDR3, is GAGVSQSPSNKVTEKGKDVELRCDPISGHTALYWYRQSLGQGLEFLIYFQGNSAPDKSGLPSDRFSAERTGGSVSTLTIQRTQQEDSAVYLCASSLDGKGYTQYFGPGTRLTVL.

V and J are TRBV4-2 and TRBJ2-1; 12 nucleotides line up with TRBD2. The V gene end was trimmed by 0 bases and the J gene end by 5 bases; junction bases not matched to a gene: 2. CDR3 length: 16 amino acids. Germline loops: CDR1 LGHNA, CDR2 YNFKEQ. This CDR3 reads CASSQDRLAGDNEQFF. DNA of the CDR3: TGTGCCAGCAGCCAAGATCGACTAGCGGGAGACAATGAGCAGTTCTTC.

In its sample, this clonotype was seen many times. The chain uses TRBV7-7 and TRBJ2-5, with D unclear. Germline CDR1 is SSHAT and CDR2 is FNYEAQ (reference sequence). Trimming removed 1 base at V and 5 bases at J, with 14 bases between. CDR3 length: 15 amino acids. CDR3 bases: TGTGCCAGCAGCTTAGTTTGGGGTTTTATGGAGACCCAGTACTTC. Protein: CASSLVWGFMETQYF.

The gene calls are TRBV30 and TRBJ2-7; 11 nucleotides match TRBD2. Germline V gene lookup returns CDR1 GTSNPN and CDR2 SVGIG (reference sequence). Trimming took 3 bases from V and 0 from J; bases not matched to a gene: 1. The CDR3 loop spans 14 amino acids. The chain's CDR3 is CAWRTSGNSYEQYF. CDR3 sequence (DNA): TGTGCCTGGAGGACTAGCGGGAACTCCTACGAGCAGTACTTC.

This clonotype was counted ten times or more. The chain carries TRBV7-2 and TRBJ2-7; the match to TRBD2 covers 12 bases. Trimming removed 1 base from V and 3 bases from J; junction bases left unmatched: 10. The CDR3 totals 18 residues. CDR1 SGHTA and CDR2 FQGNSA come from the germline V gene. The CDR3 bases are TGTGCCAGCAGCTTAGGGCACCTACTAGCGGGAGGTCTCTACGAGCAGTACTTC. Translating it yields CASSLGHLLAGGLYEQYF.

This clonotype was observed at least ten times. J is TRBJ2-7 and V is TRBV3-1; D gene ambiguous. Looked up from germline, CDR1 is LGHDT and CDR2 is YNNKEL (reference sequence). V lost 3 bases to trimming and J lost 2 bases, with 17 bases between them. The CDR3 contains 16 residues. The CDR3, as DNA: TGTGCCAGCAGCCATCACCCCGCCAGTGGGGCCTACGAGCAGTACTTC. Protein: CASSHHPASGAYEQYF.